This TCR beta chain is drawn from a study of lymphopenia after photon versus proton radiotherapy. Some clones are missing from TCRdb's copy, which holds only in-frame ones; the method was immunoSEQ multiplex PCR. Of some 20,000 clones in the sample, 75% to 95% were seen once. The starting material was peripheral blood, obtained from a patient treated with photon-based radiotherapy. All receptors come from a man aged 55 to 70 with pancreatic cancer.

V usage is TRBV19 and J usage is TRBJ2-7; D perhaps matches TRBD1 (6 bases). CDR1 and CDR2 from the germline V gene are LNHDA and SQIVND (reference sequence). The CDR3 runs to 13 residues. V was shortened by 2 bases and J by 3 bases, with 8 bases between the two germline ends. CDR3 residues: CASSITGIYEQYF. CDR3 coding DNA: TGTGCCAGTAGTATAACAGGGATCTACGAGCAGTACTTC. The full variable domain, rest sourced from reference TRBV19 and TRBJ2-7, is DGGITQSPKYLFRKEGQNVTLSCEQNLNHDAMYWYRQDPGQGLRLIYYSQIVNDFQKGDIAEGYSVSREKKESFPLTVTSAQKNPTAFYLCASSITGIYEQYFGPGTRLTVT.